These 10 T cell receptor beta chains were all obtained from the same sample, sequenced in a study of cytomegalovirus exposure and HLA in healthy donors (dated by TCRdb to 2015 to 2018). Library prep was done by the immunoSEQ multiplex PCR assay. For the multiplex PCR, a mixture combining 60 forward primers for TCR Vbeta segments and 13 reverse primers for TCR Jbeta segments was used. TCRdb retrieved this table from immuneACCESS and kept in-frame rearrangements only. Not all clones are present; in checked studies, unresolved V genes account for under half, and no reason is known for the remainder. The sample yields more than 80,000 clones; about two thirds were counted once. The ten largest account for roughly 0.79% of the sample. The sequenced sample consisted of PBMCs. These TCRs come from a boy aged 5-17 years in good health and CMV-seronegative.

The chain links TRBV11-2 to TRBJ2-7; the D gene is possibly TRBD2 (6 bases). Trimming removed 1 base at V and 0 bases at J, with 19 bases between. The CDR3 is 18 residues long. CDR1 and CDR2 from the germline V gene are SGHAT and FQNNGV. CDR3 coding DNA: TGTGCCAGCAGCTTAGTTGTAGGCGCGGGGCTTTTCTCCTACGAGCAGTACTTC. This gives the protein CASSLVVGAGLFSYEQYF.

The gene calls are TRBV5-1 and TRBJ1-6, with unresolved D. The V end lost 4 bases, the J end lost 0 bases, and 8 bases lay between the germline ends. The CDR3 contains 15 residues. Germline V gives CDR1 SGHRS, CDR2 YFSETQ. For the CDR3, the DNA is TGCGCCAGCAGCCCGGGAGTCTCCTATAATTCACCCCTCCACTTT. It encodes CASSPGVSYNSPLHF.

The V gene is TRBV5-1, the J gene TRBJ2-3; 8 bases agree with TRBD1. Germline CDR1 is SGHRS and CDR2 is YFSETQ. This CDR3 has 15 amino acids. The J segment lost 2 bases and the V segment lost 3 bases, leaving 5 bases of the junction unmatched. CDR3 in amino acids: CASSSRDRTTDTQYF. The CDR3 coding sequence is TGCGCCAGCAGCTCCCGGGACAGGACCACAGATACGCAGTATTTT.

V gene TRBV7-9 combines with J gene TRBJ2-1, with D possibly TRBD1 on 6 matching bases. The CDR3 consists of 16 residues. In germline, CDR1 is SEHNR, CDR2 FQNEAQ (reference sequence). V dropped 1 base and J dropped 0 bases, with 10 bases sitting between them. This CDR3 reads CASSLGTGPSYNEQFF. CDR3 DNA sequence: TGTGCCAGCAGCTTAGGTACAGGGCCCTCCTACAATGAGCAGTTCTTC.

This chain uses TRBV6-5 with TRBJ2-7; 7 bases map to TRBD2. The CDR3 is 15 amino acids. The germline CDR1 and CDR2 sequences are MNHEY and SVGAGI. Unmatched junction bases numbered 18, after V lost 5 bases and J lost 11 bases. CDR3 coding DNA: TGTGCCAGCAGTCGAGGACTAGATGACATTACGAGCAAGTACTTC. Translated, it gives CASSRGLDDITSKYF.

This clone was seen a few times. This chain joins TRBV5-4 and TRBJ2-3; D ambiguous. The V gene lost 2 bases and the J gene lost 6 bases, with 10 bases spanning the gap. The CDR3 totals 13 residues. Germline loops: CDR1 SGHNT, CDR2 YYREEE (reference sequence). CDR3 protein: CASSFSVPDTQYF. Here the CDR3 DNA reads TGTGCCAGCAGCTTTTCGGTCCCCGATACGCAGTATTTT.

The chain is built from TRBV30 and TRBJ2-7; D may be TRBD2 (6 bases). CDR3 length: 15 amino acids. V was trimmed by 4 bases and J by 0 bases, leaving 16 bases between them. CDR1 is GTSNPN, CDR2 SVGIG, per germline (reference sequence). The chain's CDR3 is CAWTIGGTSSYEQYF. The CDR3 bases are TGTGCCTGGACCATCGGGGGTACGAGCTCCTACGAGCAGTACTTC.

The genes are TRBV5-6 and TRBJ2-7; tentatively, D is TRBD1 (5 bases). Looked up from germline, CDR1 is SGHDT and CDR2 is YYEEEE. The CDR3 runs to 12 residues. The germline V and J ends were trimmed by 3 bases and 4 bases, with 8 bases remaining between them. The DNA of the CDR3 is TGTGCCAGCAGCTCCGACAGTTACGAGCAGTACTTC. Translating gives CASSSDSYEQYF.

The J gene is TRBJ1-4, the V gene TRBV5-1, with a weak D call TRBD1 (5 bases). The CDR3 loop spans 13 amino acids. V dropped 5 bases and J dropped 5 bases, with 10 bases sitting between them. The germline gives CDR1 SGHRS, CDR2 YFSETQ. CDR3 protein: CASSGALNEKLFF. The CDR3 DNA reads TGCGCCAGCAGTGGGGCCTTGAATGAAAAACTGTTTTTT. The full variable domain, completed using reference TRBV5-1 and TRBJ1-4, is KAGVTQTPRYLIKTRGQQVTLSCSPISGHRSVSWYQQTPGQGLQFLFEYFSETQRNKGNFPGRFSGRQFSNSRSEMNVSTLELGDSALYLCASSGALNEKLFFGSGTQLSVL.

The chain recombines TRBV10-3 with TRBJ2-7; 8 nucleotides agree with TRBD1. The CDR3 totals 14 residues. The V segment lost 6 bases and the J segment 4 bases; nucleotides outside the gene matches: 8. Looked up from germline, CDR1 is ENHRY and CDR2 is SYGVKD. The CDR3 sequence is CAISLGQAGYEQYF. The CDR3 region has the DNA TGTGCCATCAGCTTGGGACAGGCCGGTTACGAGCAGTACTTC.